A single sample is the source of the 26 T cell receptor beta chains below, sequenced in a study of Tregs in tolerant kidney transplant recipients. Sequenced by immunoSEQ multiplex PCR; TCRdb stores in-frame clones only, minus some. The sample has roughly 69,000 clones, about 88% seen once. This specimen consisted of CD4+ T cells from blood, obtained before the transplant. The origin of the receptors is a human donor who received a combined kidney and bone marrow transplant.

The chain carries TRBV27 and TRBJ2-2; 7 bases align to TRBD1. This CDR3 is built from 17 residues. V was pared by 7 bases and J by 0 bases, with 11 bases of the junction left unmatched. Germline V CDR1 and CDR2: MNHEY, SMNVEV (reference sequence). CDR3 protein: CASTRDFGTANTGELFF. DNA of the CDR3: TGTGCCAGCACCCGCGACTTTGGGACAGCGAACACCGGGGAGCTGTTTTTT.

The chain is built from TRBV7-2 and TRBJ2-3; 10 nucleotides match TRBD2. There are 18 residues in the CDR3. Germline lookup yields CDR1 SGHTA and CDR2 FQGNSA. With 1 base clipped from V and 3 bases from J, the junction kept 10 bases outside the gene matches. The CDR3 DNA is TGTGCCAGCAGCTTAGTTTCTCCAAGCGGGAGGGGAACAGATACGCAGTATTTT. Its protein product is CASSLVSPSGRGTDTQYF.

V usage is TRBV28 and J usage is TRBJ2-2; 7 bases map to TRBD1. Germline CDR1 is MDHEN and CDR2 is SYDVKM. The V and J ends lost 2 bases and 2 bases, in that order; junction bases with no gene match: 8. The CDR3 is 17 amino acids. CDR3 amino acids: CASSLVWSGGNTGELFF. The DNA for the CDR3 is TGTGCCAGCAGTTTAGTGTGGTCAGGGGGAAACACCGGGGAGCTGTTTTTT.

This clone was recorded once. The CDR3: CASTNSLYGYTF. The CDR3 DNA reads as TGTGCCAGCACTAACAGCCTCTATGGCTACACCTTC. The chain recombines TRBV6-1 with TRBJ1-2, with no clear D. The CDR3 has 12 amino acids. Germline-derived CDR1 and CDR2 are MNHNS and SASEGT. The V end lost 7 bases, the J end lost 4 bases, and 10 bases lay between the germline ends.

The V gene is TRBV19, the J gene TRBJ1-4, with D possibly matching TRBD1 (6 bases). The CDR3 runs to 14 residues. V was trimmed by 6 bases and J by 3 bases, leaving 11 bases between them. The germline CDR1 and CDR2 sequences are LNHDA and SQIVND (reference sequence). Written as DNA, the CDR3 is TGTGCCAGTAGAGGCGGACAGTCTAATGAAAAACTGTTTTTT. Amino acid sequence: CASRGGQSNEKLFF.

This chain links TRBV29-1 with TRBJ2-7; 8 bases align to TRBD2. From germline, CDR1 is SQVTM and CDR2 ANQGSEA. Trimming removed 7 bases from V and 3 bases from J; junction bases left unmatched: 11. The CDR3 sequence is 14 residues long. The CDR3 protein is CSAAGEREYYEQYF. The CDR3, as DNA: TGCAGCGCGGCTGGCGAGCGGGAGTACTACGAGCAGTACTTC.

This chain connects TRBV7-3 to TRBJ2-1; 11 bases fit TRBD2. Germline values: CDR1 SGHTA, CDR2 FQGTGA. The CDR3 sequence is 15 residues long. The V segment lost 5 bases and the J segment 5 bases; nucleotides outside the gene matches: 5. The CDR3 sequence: CASSKGLAADNEQFF. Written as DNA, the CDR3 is TGTGCCAGCAGCAAGGGACTAGCGGCAGACAATGAGCAGTTCTTC.

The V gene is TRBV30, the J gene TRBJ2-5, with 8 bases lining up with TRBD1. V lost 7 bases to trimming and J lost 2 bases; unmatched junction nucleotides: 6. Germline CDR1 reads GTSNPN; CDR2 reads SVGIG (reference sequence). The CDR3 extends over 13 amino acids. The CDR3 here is CASSGQGQETQYF. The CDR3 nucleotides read TGTGCCTCCTCAGGACAGGGACAAGAGACCCAGTACTTC.

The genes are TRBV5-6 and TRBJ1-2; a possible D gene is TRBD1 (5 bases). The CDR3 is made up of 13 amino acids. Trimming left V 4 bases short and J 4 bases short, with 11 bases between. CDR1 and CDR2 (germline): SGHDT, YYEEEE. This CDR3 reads CASSQHQGYGYTF. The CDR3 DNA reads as TGTGCCAGCAGCCAACACCAGGGCTATGGCTACACCTTC.

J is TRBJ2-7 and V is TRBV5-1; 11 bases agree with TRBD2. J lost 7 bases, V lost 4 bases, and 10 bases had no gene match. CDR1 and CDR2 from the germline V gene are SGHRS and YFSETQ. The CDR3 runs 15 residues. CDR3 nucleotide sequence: TGCGCCAGCAGCCCGCTGACTAGCGGGGTCGGTGAGCAGTACTTC. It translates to CASSPLTSGVGEQYF.

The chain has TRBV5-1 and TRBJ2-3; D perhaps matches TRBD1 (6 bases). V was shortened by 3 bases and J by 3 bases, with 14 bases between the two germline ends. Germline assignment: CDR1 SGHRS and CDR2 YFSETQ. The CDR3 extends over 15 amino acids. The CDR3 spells CASSSQGFGTDTQYF. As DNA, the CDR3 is TGCGCCAGCAGCTCCCAGGGGTTTGGGACAGATACGCAGTATTTT.

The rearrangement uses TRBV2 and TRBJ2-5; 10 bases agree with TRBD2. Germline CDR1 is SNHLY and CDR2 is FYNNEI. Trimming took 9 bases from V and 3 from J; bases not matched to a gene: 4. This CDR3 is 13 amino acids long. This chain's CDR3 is CASKAGGKETQYF. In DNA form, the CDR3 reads TGTGCCAGTAAAGCGGGAGGGAAAGAGACCCAGTACTTC.

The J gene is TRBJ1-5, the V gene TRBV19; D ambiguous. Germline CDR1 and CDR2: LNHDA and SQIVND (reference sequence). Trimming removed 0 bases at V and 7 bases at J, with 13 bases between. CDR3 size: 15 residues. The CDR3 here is CASSIDVVAAQPQHF. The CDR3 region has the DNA TGTGCCAGTAGTATAGATGTAGTTGCGGCCCAGCCCCAGCATTTT. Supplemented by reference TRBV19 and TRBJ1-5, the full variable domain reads DGGITQSPKYLFRKEGQNVTLSCEQNLNHDAMYWYRQDPGQGLRLIYYSQIVNDFQKGDIAEGYSVSREKKESFPLTVTSAQKNPTAFYLCASSIDVVAAQPQHFGDGTRLSIL.

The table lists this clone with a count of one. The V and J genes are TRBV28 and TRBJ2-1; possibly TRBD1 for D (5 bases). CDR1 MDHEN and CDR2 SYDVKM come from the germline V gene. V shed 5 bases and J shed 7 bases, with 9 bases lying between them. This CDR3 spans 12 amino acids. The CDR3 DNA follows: TGTGCCAGCAGTCCGAACAGGAATGAGCAGTTCTTC. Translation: CASSPNRNEQFF.

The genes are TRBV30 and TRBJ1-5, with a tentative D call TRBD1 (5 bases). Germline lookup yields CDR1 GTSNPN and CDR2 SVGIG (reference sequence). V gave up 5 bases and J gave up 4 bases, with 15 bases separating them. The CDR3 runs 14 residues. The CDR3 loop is CAWGGTFMNQPQHF. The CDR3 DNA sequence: TGTGCCTGGGGCGGGACCTTTATGAATCAGCCCCAGCATTTT.

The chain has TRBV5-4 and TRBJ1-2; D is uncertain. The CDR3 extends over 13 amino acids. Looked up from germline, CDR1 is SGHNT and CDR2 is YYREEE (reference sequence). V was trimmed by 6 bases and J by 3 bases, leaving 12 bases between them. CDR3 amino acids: CASTAGRDYGYTF. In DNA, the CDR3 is TGTGCCAGCACCGCCGGGCGGGACTATGGCTACACCTTC.

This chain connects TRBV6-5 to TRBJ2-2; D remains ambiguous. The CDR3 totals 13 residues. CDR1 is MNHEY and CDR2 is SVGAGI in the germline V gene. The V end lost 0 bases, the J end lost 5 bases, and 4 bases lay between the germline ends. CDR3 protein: CASSYSTTGELFF. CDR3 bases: TGTGCCAGCAGTTACTCGACTACCGGGGAGCTGTTTTTT.

In nucleotides, the CDR3 is TGCGCCAGCAGCCAAGTAGGAGTTGGTGTTGTTAGCTATGGCTACACCTTC. It specifies CASSQVGVGVVSYGYTF. The gene calls are TRBV4-1 and TRBJ1-2; unclear D gene. The germline V gene has CDR1 MGHRA and CDR2 YSYEKL. The CDR3 totals 17 residues. The V and J ends lost 1 base and 4 bases respectively, with 19 bases between them.

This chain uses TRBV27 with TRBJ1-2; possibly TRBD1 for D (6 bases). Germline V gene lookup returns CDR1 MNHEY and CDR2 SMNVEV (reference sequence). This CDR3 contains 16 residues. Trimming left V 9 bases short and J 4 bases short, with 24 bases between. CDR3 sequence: CARNWAGDVVPYGYTF. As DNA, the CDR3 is TGTGCCAGGAATTGGGCAGGGGACGTGGTACCCTATGGCTACACCTTC.

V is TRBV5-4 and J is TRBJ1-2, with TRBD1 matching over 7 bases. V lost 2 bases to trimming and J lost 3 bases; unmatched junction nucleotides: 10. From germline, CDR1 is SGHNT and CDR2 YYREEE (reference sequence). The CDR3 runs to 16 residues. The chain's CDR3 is CASSLGARQGDYGYTF. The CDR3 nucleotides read TGTGCCAGCAGCTTAGGGGCGCGACAGGGAGACTATGGCTACACCTTC.

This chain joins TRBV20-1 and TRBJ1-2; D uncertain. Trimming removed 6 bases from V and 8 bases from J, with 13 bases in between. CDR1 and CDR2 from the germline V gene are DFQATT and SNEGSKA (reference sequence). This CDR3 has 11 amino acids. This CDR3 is CSAPKPAGYTF. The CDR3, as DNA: TGCAGTGCCCCCAAGCCCGCGGGCTACACCTTC.

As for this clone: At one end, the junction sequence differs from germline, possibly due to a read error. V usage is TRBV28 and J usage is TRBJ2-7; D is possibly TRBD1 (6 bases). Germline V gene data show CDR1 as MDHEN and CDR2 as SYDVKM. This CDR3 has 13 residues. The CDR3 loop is CASSPPSTGLRGF. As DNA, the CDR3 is TGTGCCAGCAGTCCCCCCAGCACAGGCCTCAGGGGTTTC.

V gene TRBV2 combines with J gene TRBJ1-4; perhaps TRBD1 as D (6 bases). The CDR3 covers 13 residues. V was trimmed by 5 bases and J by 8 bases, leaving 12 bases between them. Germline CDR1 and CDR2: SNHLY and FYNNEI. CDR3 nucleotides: TGTGCCAGCAGTCGGGACACAAGGGAAAAACTGTTTTTT. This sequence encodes CASSRDTREKLFF.

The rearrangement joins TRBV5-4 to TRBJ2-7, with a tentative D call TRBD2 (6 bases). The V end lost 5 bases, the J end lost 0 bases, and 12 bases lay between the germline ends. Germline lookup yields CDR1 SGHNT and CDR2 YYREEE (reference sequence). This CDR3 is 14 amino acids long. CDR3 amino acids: CASRKSGYSYEQYF. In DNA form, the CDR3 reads TGTGCCAGCAGGAAAAGCGGGTACTCCTACGAGCAGTACTTC.

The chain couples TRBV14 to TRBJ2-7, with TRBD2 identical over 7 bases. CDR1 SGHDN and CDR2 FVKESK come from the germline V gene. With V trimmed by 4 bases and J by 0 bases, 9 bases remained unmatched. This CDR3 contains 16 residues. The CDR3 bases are TGTGCCAGCAGCCCCTCTACCGGGAGGAGCTCCTACGAGCAGTACTTC. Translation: CASSPSTGRSSYEQYF.

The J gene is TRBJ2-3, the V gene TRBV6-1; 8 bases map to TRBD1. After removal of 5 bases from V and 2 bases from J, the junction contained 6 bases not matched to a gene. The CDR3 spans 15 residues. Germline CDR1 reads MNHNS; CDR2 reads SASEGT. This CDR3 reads CASSKTGGTTDTQYF. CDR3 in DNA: TGTGCCAGCAGTAAAACAGGGGGAACCACAGATACGCAGTATTTT.